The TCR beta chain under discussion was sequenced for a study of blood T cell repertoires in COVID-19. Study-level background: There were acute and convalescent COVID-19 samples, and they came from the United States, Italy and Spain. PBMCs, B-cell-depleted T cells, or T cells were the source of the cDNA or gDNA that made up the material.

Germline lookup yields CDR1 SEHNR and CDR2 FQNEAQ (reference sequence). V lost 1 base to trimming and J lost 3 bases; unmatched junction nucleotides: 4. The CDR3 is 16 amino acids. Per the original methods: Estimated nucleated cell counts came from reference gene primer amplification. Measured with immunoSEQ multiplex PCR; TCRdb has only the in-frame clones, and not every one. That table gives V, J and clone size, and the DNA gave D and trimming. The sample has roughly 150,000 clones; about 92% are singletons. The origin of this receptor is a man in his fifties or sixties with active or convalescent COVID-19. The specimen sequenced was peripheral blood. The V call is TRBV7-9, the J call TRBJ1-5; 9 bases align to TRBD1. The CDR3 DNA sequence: TGTGCCAGCAGCTTAGGGACAGGGGACCCCAATCAGCCCCAGCATTTT. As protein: CASSLGTGDPNQPQHF.